A selection of T cell receptor beta chains follows, all from one sample in a study of T cells in Graves' hyperthyroidism and ophthalmopathy. A single record per CDR3 protein comes from TCRdb applying MiXCR to the multiplex PCR reads. The sample shows approximately 400,000 distinct CDR3 sequences, roughly 14% of them seen only once. The sample taken for sequencing was blood. These receptors all stem from a young woman with Graves' hyperthyroidism that later progressed to Graves' ophthalmopathy. CDR3s include the opening cysteine and the closing phenylalanine or tryptophan. A D gene is named only where the DNA matches it firmly. Some rows mark clone size as missing; the rest say once, few, many or name a class of expanded clone.

j_call v_call d_call clone_size cdr3_aa cdr3_nt
TRBJ1-1 TRBV19 TRBD1 . CASSDRGNTEAFF TGTGCCAGTAGCGACAGGGGTAACACTGAAGCTTTCTTT
TRBJ2-2 TRBV12-3/TRBV12-4 . few CASSFDWLAMNTGELFF TGTGCCAGCAGTTTTGATTGGCTAGCGATGAACACCGGGGAGCTGTTTTTT
TRBJ2-7 TRBV10-3 . . CAISEAFSEQYF TGTGCCATCAGTGAGGCATTCTCCGAGCAGTACTTC
TRBJ2-1 TRBV7-8 . . CASSPETGAGNEQFF TGTGCCAGCAGCCCAGAGACGGGAGCGGGCAATGAGCAGTTCTTC
TRBJ2-3 TRBV7-2 TRBD1 many CASSFGRGQGGTDTQYF TGTGCCAGCAGCTTCGGTAGGGGACAGGGGGGCACAGATACGCAGTATTTT
TRBJ1-1 TRBV7-8 TRBD1 many CASSLAAGGIWAFF TGTGCCAGCAGCTTAGCGGCAGGGGGGATCTGGGCTTTCTTT
TRBJ1-1 TRBV5-8 . many CASTLQGTEAFF TGTGCCAGCACCCTCCAGGGTACTGAAGCTTTCTTT
TRBJ2-7 TRBV29-1 TRBD1 many CSVRRDRRYEQYF TGCAGCGTACGACGGGACAGGAGGTACGAGCAGTACTTC
TRBJ2-1 TRBV18 . few CASSPEGFSSYNEQFF TGTGCCAGCTCACCAGAGGGTTTCAGCTCCTACAATGAGCAGTTCTTC
TRBJ2-5 TRBV7-9 . many CASSLGASARQETQYF TGTGCCAGCAGCTTGGGGGCTAGCGCTCGGCAAGAGACCCAGTACTTC
TRBJ2-2 TRBV19 . . CASSITTSNTGELFF TGTGCCAGTAGTATAACCACTAGCAACACCGGGGAGCTGTTTTTT
TRBJ2-6 TRBV20-1 . . CSAHPGYGANVLTF TGCAGTGCCCACCCGGGGTACGGGGCCAACGTCCTGACTTTC
TRBJ2-7 TRBV27 . . CASSLFGGRTGYEQYF TGTGCCAGCAGCCTCTTTGGCGGTAGGACGGGCTACGAGCAGTACTTC
TRBJ1-6 TRBV2 . many CASRQDRSNNSPLHF TGTGCCAGCAGGCAGGACAGATCTAATAATTCACCCCTCCACTTT
TRBJ2-1 TRBV28 TRBD2 many CASSLGRRENPYNEQFF TGTGCCAGCAGTTTGGGGAGGCGGGAGAACCCCTACAATGAGCAGTTCTTC
TRBJ2-3 TRBV5-6 TRBD1 many CASSLRTGEDTQYF TGTGCCAGCAGCCTGAGGACAGGGGAAGATACGCAGTATTTT
TRBJ1-4 TRBV28 TRBD1 . CASSPDRGRGLDEKLFF TGTGCCAGCAGTCCCGACAGGGGTCGGGGACTTGATGAAAAACTGTTTTTT
TRBJ2-5 TRBV24-1 . many CATSRGQQETQYF TGTGCCACCTCCCGCGGTCAGCAAGAGACCCAGTACTTC
TRBJ2-7 TRBV12-3/TRBV12-4 TRBD2 many CASSLGLAGVYEQYF TGTGCCAGCAGTTTAGGACTAGCGGGAGTTTACGAGCAGTACTTC
TRBJ2-1 TRBV9 TRBD2 many CASSAASGLYNEQFF TGTGCCAGCAGCGCGGCTAGCGGACTTTACAATGAGCAGTTCTTC
TRBJ1-5 TRBV20-1 . . CSAYRTADLPPHF TGCAGTGCTTATAGGACAGCCGATCTACCCCCGCATTTT
TRBJ2-7 TRBV27 . . CASSLSWLAPSSYNEQYF TGTGCCAGCAGTTTATCTTGGCTAGCGCCGAGCTCCTACAATGAGCAGTACTTC
TRBJ2-7 TRBV3-1 TRBD1 few CASSPGQGVGEQYF TGTGCCAGCAGCCCAGGACAGGGGGTCGGCGAGCAGTACTTC
TRBJ2-5 TRBV4-2 TRBD1 . CASSAAPGTGGQETQYF TGTGCCAGCAGCGCCGCCCCCGGGACAGGGGGCCAAGAGACCCAGTACTTC
TRBJ2-7 TRBV20-1 . few CSARDELMTVTYEQYF TGCAGTGCTAGAGACGAGTTAATGACGGTAACCTACGAGCAGTACTTC
TRBJ1-2 TRBV7-2 . many CASNRNSYGYTF TGTGCCAGCAATCGGAACAGCTATGGCTACACCTTC
TRBJ2-1 TRBV27 . many CASSSSGTEQFF TGTGCCAGCAGTTCCTCAGGGACTGAGCAGTTCTTC
TRBJ1-1 TRBV28 . many CASSLSSGGTEAFF TGTGCCAGCAGTTTATCCTCGGGAGGGACTGAAGCTTTCTTT
TRBJ2-7 TRBV28 TRBD2 many CASSLEAGASEQYF TGTGCCAGCAGTTTGGAAGCGGGGGCGAGCGAGCAGTACTTC
TRBJ2-2 TRBV20-1 TRBD2 few CSAKRGAGELFF TGCAGTGCGAAGCGGGGGGCCGGGGAGCTGTTTTTT
TRBJ2-3 TRBV2 . many CASSVGRDTDTQYF TGTGCCAGCAGTGTAGGTAGAGACACAGATACGCAGTATTTT
TRBJ2-2 TRBV27 . . CASSWGTFGELFF TGTGCCAGCAGTTGGGGGACGTTCGGGGAGCTGTTTTTT
TRBJ2-2 TRBV20-1 TRBD2 . CSAIRTSAGTGELFF TGCAGTGCTATAAGGACTAGCGCGGGCACCGGGGAGCTGTTTTTT
TRBJ2-7 TRBV6-1 TRBD2 few CASSYTSGSYEQYF TGTGCCAGCAGTTACACTAGCGGTTCTTACGAGCAGTACTTC
TRBJ1-2 TRBV3-1 . many CASSRDERQGYTF TGTGCCAGCAGCCGCGACGAACGACAGGGCTACACCTTC
TRBJ2-6 TRBV3-1 . many CASSLTGTGANVLTF TGTGCCAGCAGCCTAACAGGGACCGGGGCCAACGTCCTGACTTTC
TRBJ2-3 TRBV20-1 . . CSASNREPDTQYF TGCAGTGCTAGTAACAGGGAGCCAGATACGCAGTATTTT
TRBJ2-7 TRBV27 TRBD1 . CASSNTGAYEQYF TGTGCCAGCAGTAATACAGGGGCCTACGAGCAGTACTTC
TRBJ2-1 TRBV4-3 TRBD2 . CASSLRFGLGPNEQFF TGCGCCAGCAGCCTGAGGTTCGGACTAGGGCCCAATGAGCAGTTCTTC
TRBJ2-7 TRBV9 TRBD2 many CASSSDPSGSFRSEQYF TGTGCCAGCAGCTCCGATCCTAGCGGGAGTTTCCGGAGCGAGCAGTACTTC
TRBJ2-2 TRBV18 TRBD1 few CASSPLRQGDTGELFF TGTGCCAGCTCACCGTTAAGACAGGGGGACACCGGGGAGCTGTTTTTT
TRBJ1-1 TRBV11-3 . many CASSLASNTEAFF TGTGCCAGCAGCTTAGCTTCGAACACTGAAGCTTTCTTT
TRBJ2-5 TRBV29-1 TRBD1 once CSVEDVGQGETQYF TGCAGCGTTGAAGATGTGGGACAGGGGGAGACCCAGTACTTC
TRBJ2-2 TRBV19 . few CASSGSLQRNTGELFF TGTGCCAGTAGTGGGTCCCTACAGAGGAACACCGGGGAGCTGTTTTTT
TRBJ2-1 TRBV3-1 . many CASSQSGNEQFF TGTGCCAGCAGCCAATCGGGCAATGAGCAGTTCTTC
TRBJ2-2 TRBV10-3 . few CAITQGKPGELFF TGTGCCATCACTCAGGGGAAGCCCGGGGAGCTGTTTTTT
TRBJ2-2 TRBV7-2 . many CASSPANTGELFF TGTGCCAGCAGCCCCGCGAACACCGGGGAGCTGTTTTTT
TRBJ2-7 TRBV20-1 . many CSAGGIGQPTYEQYF TGCAGTGCTGGGGGGATTGGGCAGCCTACCTACGAGCAGTACTTC
TRBJ2-4 TRBV6-1 . few CASSEAWGAKNIQYF TGTGCCAGCAGTGAAGCCTGGGGAGCCAAAAACATTCAGTACTTC
TRBJ2-3 TRBV20-1 TRBD2 many CSALIYAGVSDTQYF TGCAGTGCGCTAATATATGCGGGAGTGTCAGATACGCAGTATTTT